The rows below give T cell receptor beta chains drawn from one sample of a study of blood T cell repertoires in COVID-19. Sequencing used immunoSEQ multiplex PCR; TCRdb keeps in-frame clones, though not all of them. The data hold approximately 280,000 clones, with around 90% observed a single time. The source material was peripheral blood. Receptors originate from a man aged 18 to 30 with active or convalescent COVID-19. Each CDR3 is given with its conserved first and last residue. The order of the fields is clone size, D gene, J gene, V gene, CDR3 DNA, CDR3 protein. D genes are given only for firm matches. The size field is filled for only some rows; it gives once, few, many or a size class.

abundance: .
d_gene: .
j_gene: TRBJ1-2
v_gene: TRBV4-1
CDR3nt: TGCGCCAGCAGCCAAGACCCGACGTCAGGGCGCTCGGGTGGCTACACCTTC
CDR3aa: CASSQDPTSGRSGGYTF

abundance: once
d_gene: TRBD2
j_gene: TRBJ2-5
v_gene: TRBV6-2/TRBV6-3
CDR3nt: TGTGCCAGCAGTTACCTGAGCGGGGGGGCCCGAGAGACCCAGTACTTC
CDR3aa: CASSYLSGGARETQYF

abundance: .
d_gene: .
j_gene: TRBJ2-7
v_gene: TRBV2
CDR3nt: TGTGCCAGCAAAATACAGGGCTCCTACGAGCAGTACTTC
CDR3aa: CASKIQGSYEQYF

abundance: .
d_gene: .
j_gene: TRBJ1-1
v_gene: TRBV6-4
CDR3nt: TGTGCCAGCAGTCCCGACTCGGGGGTGTCCACTGAAGCTTTCTTT
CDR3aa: CASSPDSGVSTEAFF

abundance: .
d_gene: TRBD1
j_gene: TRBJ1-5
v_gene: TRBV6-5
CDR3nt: TGTGCCAGCAGCCCAGGACAGGTTCAGAATCAGCCCCAGCATTTT
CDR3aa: CASSPGQVQNQPQHF

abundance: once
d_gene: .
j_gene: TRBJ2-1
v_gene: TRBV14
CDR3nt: TGTGCCAGCAGCCGTTATGTGCGGGGACAGTCCAATGAGCAGTTCTTC
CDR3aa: CASSRYVRGQSNEQFF

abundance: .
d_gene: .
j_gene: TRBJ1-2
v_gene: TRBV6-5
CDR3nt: TGTGCCAGCAGTTATCTCGGTTCAGGCTACACCTTC
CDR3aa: CASSYLGSGYTF

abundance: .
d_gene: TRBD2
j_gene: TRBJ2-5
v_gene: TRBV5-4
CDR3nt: TGTGCCAGCAGCTTGGCTAGCGGGGGTGGGGAGACCCAGTACTTC
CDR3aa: CASSLASGGGETQYF

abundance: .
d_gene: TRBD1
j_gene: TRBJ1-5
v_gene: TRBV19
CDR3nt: TGTGCCAGTAGTACCGTCGGAGGGGGCCAGCCTCTTCATAATCAGCCCCAGCATTTT
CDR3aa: CASSTVGGGQPLHNQPQHF

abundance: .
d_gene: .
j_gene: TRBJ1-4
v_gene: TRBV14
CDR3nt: TGTGCCAGCCGATATCGGGGGGACCGAGCAACTAATGAAAAACTGTTTTTT
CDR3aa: CASRYRGDRATNEKLFF

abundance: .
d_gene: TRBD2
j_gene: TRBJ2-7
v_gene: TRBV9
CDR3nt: TGTGCCAGCAGCCCCGCTAGCGGGGGACGCTACGAGCAGTACTTC
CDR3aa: CASSPASGGRYEQYF

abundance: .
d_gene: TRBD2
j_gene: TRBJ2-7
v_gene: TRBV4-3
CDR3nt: TGCGCCAGCAGCCCAGGACTAGTTTTTCCCGAGCAGTACTTC
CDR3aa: CASSPGLVFPEQYF

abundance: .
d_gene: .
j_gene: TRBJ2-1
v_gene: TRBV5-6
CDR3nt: TGTGCCAGCAGCTTGGGCCAGGGGAACAATGAGCAGTTCTTC
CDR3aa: CASSLGQGNNEQFF

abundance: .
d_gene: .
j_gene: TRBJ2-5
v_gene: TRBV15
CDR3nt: TGTGCCACCAGCAGAGATTTCGGGCGGGCAGGCCAAGAGACCCAGTACTTC
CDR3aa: CATSRDFGRAGQETQYF

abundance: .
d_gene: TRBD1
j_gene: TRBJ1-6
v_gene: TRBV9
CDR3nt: TGTGCCAGCAGCGTATCCGGGACAGTTAATTCACCCCTCCACTTT
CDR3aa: CASSVSGTVNSPLHF

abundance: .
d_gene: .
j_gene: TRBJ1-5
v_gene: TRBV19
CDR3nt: TGTGCCAGTAGTATTTTCAGGACAGCTAGCAATCAGCCCCAGCATTTT
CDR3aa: CASSIFRTASNQPQHF

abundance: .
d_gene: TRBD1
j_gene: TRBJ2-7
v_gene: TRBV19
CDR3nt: TGTGCCAGTAGTATAGAGCGCACAGGGGCCTACGAGCAGTACTTC
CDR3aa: CASSIERTGAYEQYF

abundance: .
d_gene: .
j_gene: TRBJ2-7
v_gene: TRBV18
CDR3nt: TGTGCCAGCTCACCAACACAGGGGGGGTACGAGCAGTACTTC
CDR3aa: CASSPTQGGYEQYF

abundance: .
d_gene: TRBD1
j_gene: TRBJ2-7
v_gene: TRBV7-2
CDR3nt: TGTGCCAGCAGCTTAGTCCGGGACAGGGGCGTTTGGGAGCAGTACTTC
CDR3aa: CASSLVRDRGVWEQYF

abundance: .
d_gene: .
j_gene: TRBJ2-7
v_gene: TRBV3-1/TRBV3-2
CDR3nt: TGTGCCAGCAGCCAAAACCGGCAGGGCTACGAGCAGTACTTC
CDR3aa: CASSQNRQGYEQYF

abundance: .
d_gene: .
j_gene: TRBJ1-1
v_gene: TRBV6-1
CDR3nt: TGTGCCAGCAGTGAAGACAGGTCTGGCACTGAAGCTTTCTTT
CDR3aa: CASSEDRSGTEAFF

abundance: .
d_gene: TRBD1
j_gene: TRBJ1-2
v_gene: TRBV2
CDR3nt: TGTGCCAGCAGTGAAAGGGGGCAGGTATGGACTAACTATGGCTACACCTTC
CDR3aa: CASSERGQVWTNYGYTF

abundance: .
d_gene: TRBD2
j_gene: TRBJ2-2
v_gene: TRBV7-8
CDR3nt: TGTGCCAGCAGCTTATCGGGGGGAAGGACCGGGGAGCTGTTTTTT
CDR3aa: CASSLSGGRTGELFF

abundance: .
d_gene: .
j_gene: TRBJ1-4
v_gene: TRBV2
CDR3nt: TGTGCCAGCAGTTCTTTACCCCAGGGTGTCGATGAAAAACTGTTTTTT
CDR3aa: CASSSLPQGVDEKLFF

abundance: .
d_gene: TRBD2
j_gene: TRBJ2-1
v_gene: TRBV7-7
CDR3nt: TGTGCCAGCAGGCCGACTAGCGGGGGGACGGGGGAGCAGTTCTTC
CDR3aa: CASRPTSGGTGEQFF

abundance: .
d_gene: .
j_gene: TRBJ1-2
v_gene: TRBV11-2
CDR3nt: TGTGCCAGCAGCCCCAATCCGAGCGGTAACTATGGCTACACCTTC
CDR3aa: CASSPNPSGNYGYTF

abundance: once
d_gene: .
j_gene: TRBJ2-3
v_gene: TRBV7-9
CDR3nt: TGTGCCAGCAGCCGCCCGCGGGTGGGCACAGATACGCAGTATTTT
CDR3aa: CASSRPRVGTDTQYF

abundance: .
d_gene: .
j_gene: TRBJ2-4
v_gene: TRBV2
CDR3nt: TGTGCCAGCAGTGGCGGCTTTCTAGCCAAAAACATTCAGTACTTC
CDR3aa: CASSGGFLAKNIQYF

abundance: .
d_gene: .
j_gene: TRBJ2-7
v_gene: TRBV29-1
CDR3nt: TGCAGCGTTGGGCCCAGTCGTTACGAGCAGTACTTC
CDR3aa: CSVGPSRYEQYF

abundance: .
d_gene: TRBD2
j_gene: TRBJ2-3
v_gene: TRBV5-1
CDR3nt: TGCGCCAGCAGCCCCTACGGAGCGGGGGGCTCCGATACGCAGTATTTT
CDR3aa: CASSPYGAGGSDTQYF

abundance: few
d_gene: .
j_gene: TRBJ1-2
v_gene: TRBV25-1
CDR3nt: TGTGCCAGCAGTCCCGGGTTTACCTATGGCTACACCTTC
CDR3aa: CASSPGFTYGYTF

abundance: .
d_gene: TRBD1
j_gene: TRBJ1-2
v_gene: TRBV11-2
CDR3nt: TGTGCCAGCAGCTTACCGGGACAGGGGGCAGGAATGGGCCTCTATGGCTACACCTTC
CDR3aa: CASSLPGQGAGMGLYGYTF

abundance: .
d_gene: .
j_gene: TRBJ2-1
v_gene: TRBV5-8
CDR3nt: TGTGCCAGCAGCTTGGCGCTCTGGACAGAGAGCTCCTACAATGAGCAGTTCTTC
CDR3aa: CASSLALWTESSYNEQFF

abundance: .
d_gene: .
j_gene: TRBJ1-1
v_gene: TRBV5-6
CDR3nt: TGTGCCAGCAGCTTGGGGACACACACTGAAGCTTTCTTT
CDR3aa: CASSLGTHTEAFF

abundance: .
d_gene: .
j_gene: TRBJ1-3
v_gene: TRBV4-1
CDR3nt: TGCGCCAGCAGCCAAGTTCCCGGACTGTTCTCTGGAAACACCATATATTTT
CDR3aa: CASSQVPGLFSGNTIYF

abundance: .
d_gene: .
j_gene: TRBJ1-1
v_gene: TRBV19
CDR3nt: TGTGCCAGTAGTACCTCCACGGGCACTGAAGCTTTCTTT
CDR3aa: CASSTSTGTEAFF

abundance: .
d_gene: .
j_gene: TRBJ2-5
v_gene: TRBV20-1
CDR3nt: TGCAGTGCTAGAGATAGAGAGACCCAGTACTTC
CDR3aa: CSARDRETQYF

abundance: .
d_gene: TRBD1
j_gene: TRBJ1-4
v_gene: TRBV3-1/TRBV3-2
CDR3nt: TGTGCCAGCGGACAGGCGGATGAAAAACTGTTTTTT
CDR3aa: CASGQADEKLFF

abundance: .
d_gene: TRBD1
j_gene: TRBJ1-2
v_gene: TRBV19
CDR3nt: TGTGCCAGTAGTATCTCACAGGGGTCCGGCTACACCTTC
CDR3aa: CASSISQGSGYTF

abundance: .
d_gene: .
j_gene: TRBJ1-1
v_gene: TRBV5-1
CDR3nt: TGCGCCAGCAGCCCAGACACCAACACTGAAGCTTTCTTT
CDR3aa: CASSPDTNTEAFF

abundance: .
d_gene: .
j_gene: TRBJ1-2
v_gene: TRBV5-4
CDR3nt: TGTGCCAGCAGCTTTTGGGGCTCCTTTATTGATGGCTACACCTTC
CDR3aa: CASSFWGSFIDGYTF

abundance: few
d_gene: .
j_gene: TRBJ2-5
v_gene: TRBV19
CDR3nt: TGTGCCAGTAGTATTGGGGGCCCCAGAGAGACCCAGTACTTC
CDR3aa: CASSIGGPRETQYF

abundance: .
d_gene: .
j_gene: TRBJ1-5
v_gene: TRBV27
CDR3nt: TGTGCCAGCAGTTTCTACGGAGAGGGTCAGCCCCAGCATTTT
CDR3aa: CASSFYGEGQPQHF

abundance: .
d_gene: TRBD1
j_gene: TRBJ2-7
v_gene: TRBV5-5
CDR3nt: TGTGCCAGCAGCTTGGGCGGACAGGGGGCGTACGAGCAGTACTTC
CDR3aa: CASSLGGQGAYEQYF

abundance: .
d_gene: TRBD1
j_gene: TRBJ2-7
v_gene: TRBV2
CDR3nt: TGTGCCAGCAGTGAAGCGGGACAGGGAATCGACGAGCAGTACTTC
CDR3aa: CASSEAGQGIDEQYF

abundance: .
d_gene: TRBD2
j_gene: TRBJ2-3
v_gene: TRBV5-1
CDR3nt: TGCGCCAGCAGCTTGTTAGCGGGGGACACAGATACGCAGTATTTT
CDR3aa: CASSLLAGDTDTQYF

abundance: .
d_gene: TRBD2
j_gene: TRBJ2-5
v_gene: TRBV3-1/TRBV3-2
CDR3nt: TGTGCCAGCAGCCATTTGCGGGGGGCACAAGAGACCCAGTACTTC
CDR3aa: CASSHLRGAQETQYF

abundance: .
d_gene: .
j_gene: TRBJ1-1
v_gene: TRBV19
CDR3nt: TGTGCCAGTAGTATAGTAGGGAGCGGCACTGAAGCTTTCTTT
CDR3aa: CASSIVGSGTEAFF

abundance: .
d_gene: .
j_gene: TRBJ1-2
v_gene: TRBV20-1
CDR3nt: TGCAGTGGGCTCCATGACTATGGCTACACCTTC
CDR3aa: CSGLHDYGYTF

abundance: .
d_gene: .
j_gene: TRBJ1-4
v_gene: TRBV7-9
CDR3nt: TGTGCCAGCAGCTACCCACCGGGGGATGAAAAACTGTTTTTT
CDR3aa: CASSYPPGDEKLFF

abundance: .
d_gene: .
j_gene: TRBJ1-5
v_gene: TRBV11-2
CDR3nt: TGTGCCAGCAGCTTAGAAGAGGGACTGGTCAATCAGCCCCAGCATTTT
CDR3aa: CASSLEEGLVNQPQHF

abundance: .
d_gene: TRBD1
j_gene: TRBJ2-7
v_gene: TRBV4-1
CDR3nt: TGCGCCAGCAGCCAAACAGGGGGGTACGAGCAGTACTTC
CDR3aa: CASSQTGGYEQYF

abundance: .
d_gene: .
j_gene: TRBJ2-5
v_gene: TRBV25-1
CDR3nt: TGTGCGGCCTCGGGCGGGATCGAGACCCAGTACTTC
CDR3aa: CAASGGIETQYF

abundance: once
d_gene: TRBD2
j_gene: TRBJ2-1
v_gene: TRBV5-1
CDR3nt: TGCGCCAGCCGGACTAGCGGGGGATCGGGGAATGAGCAGTTCTTC
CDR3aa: CASRTSGGSGNEQFF

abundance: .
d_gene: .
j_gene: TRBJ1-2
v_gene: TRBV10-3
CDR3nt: TGTGCCATCAGCTACCTGACCGGAGTGTATGGCTACACCTTC
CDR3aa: CAISYLTGVYGYTF

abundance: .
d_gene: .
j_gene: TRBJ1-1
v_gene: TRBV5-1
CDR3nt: TGCGCCAGCAGCTCGCAGGGTATGAACACTGAAGCTTTCTTT
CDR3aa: CASSSQGMNTEAFF

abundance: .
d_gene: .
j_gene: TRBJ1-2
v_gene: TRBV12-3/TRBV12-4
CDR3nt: TGTGCCAGCAGTTTAACCAGGGTTTATGGCTACACCTTC
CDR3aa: CASSLTRVYGYTF